These 30 T cell receptor beta chains were all obtained from the same sample, sequenced in a study of identical twins. Using its own MiXCR run on the 5' RACE reads, TCRdb lists one record per CDR3 protein. The table lists about 720,000 distinct CDR3 sequences, over 8.5% of them singletons. These data were likewise used in another study, on yellow fever vaccine responses in identical twins.

Sequenced material: PBMCs. These receptors were obtained from a woman between 18 and 29 years old in good health.

This clonotype came up a few times. The gene calls are TRBV12-3 or TRBV12-4 and TRBJ1-4; D uncertain. CDR3 size: 14 residues. V shed 6 bases and J shed 5 bases, with 13 bases lying between them. The CDR3 coding sequence is TGTGCCAGCAGGCCTGGGTCGCGCAATGAAAAACTGTTTTTT. It codes for CASRPGSRNEKLFF.

A few counts support this clonotype. This rearrangement joins TRBV5-1 to TRBJ2-7; 10 bases map to TRBD1. Trimming cost V 7 bases and J 0 bases; bases outside gene matches: 7. This CDR3 is 15 amino acids long. Germline V gives CDR1 SGHRS, CDR2 YFSETQ. This chain's CDR3 is CASGSGTGVSYEQYF. The CDR3 coding sequence is TGCGCCAGCGGTTCCGGGACAGGGGTCTCCTACGAGCAGTACTTC.

This clonotype was seen a few times. The chain combines TRBV18 with TRBJ2-3, with TRBD2 as a possible D gene (5 bases). Germline-derived CDR1 and CDR2 are KGHSH and LQKENI. The V end was cut by 5 bases, the J end by 2 bases, with 11 bases between. The length of the CDR3 is 14 residues. In DNA, the CDR3 is TGTGCCAGCTCAGCGGACTGGTCCACAGATACGCAGTATTTT. The encoded protein is CASSADWSTDTQYF.

The chain is built from TRBV15 and TRBJ1-2, with TRBD1 matching over 11 bases. Trimming cost V 3 bases and J 7 bases; bases outside gene matches: 1. The CDR3 is 13 amino acids. Germline CDR1 and CDR2: LNHNV and YYDKDF (reference sequence). The CDR3 DNA follows: TGTGCCACCAGCAGGGACAGGGGGCTTGGCTACACCTTC. It specifies CATSRDRGLGYTF.

V and J are TRBV2 and TRBJ2-2; possible D gene TRBD2, 6 bases. Looked up from germline, CDR1 is SNHLY and CDR2 is FYNNEI. Trimming stripped 9 bases from V and 7 bases from J, with 21 bases between. This CDR3 has 15 amino acids. For the CDR3, the DNA is TGTGCCAGGGAGTCGCGGGGAGAGCTTAACGGGGAGCTGTTTTTT. Translating gives CARESRGELNGELFF.

This clonotype appeared a few times. This sequence joins TRBV5-1 and TRBJ1-2; no clear D gene. Trimming took off 4 bases at V and 8 bases at J, with 21 bases between the two ends. Germline V gene data show CDR1 as SGHRS and CDR2 as YFSETQ. This CDR3 is 15 amino acids long. DNA of the CDR3: TGCGCCAGCAGCCTAGACCCAGGACTGTCAACAGGCTACACCTTC. It encodes CASSLDPGLSTGYTF. Looking up the rest from reference TRBV5-1 and TRBJ1-2 gives the full variable domain: KAGVTQTPRYLIKTRGQQVTLSCSPISGHRSVSWYQQTPGQGLQFLFEYFSETQRNKGNFPGRFSGRQFSNSRSEMNVSTLELGDSALYLCASSLDPGLSTGYTFGSGTRLTVV.

This clonotype appeared a few times. V usage is TRBV20-1 and J usage is TRBJ2-1; D possibly corresponds to TRBD2 (6 bases). Trimming took off 3 bases at V and 0 bases at J, with 12 bases between the two ends. Germline V gene sequence: CDR1 DFQATT, CDR2 SNEGSKA (reference sequence). CDR3 length: 15 amino acids. The CDR3 reads CSARPAGSSYNEQFF. The CDR3 DNA reads TGCAGTGCTAGGCCGGCGGGGAGCTCCTACAATGAGCAGTTCTTC.

In this sample, this clonotype turned up many times. The genes are TRBV29-1 and TRBJ2-2; 9 nucleotides match TRBD1. Germline assignment: CDR1 SQVTM and CDR2 ANQGSEA. This CDR3 has 16 amino acids. The J segment lost 1 base and the V segment lost 6 bases, leaving 9 bases of the junction unmatched. The CDR3 sequence is CSVAQQGAQNTGELFF. CDR3 sequence (DNA): TGCAGCGTAGCCCAACAGGGGGCGCAGAACACCGGGGAGCTGTTTTTT.

In its sample, this clonotype was seen a few times. This sequence joins TRBV25-1 and TRBJ2-1; D is undetermined. The CDR3 has 10 amino acids. From germline, CDR1 is MGHDK and CDR2 SYGVNS. V was pared by 7 bases and J by 6 bases, with 4 bases between. In nucleotides, the CDR3 is TGTGCCAGCATCGGCAATGAGCAGTTCTTC. It is translated as CASIGNEQFF.

This clonotype was seen at least ten times. V gene TRBV28 combines with J gene TRBJ2-3; 8 positions agree with TRBD1. Germline V gene lookup returns CDR1 MDHEN and CDR2 SYDVKM. V shed 6 bases and J 2 bases; nucleotides not matched to a gene: 10. The CDR3 is 16 residues long. The CDR3, as DNA: TGTGCCAGCAGGCAAACAACAGGGGGGACCACAGATACGCAGTATTTT. Residues: CASRQTTGGTTDTQYF.

The chain carries TRBV13 and TRBJ2-1; 8 bases agree with TRBD2. The CDR3 covers 15 residues. Germline V CDR1 and CDR2: PRHDT, FYEKMQ (reference sequence). The V and J ends lost 2 bases and 7 bases, in that order; junction bases with no gene match: 7. CDR3: CASSLYGSGGNEQFF. The DNA of the CDR3 is TGTGCCAGCAGCTTATACGGTTCGGGAGGGAATGAGCAGTTCTTC.

The rearrangement links TRBV29-1 to TRBJ2-1; 8 bases align to TRBD2. V shed 8 bases, J shed 0 bases, and the junction held 9 bases outside the gene matches. The germline gives CDR1 SQVTM, CDR2 ANQGSEA. The CDR3 runs to 15 residues. CDR3 region: CSCGGGHSSYNEQFF. CDR3 nucleotide sequence: TGCAGCTGCGGCGGGGGGCACAGCTCCTACAATGAGCAGTTCTTC.

A few counts support this clonotype. The gene calls are TRBV12-3 or TRBV12-4 and TRBJ2-3, with TRBD2 matching 9 bases. Trimming cost V 5 bases and J 6 bases; bases outside gene matches: 9. The CDR3 length is 15 residues. CDR3 sequence: CASSLDLAGLDTQYF. The CDR3 coding sequence is TGTGCCAGCAGTCTCGACCTAGCGGGACTCGATACGCAGTATTTT.

This clonotype was detected a few times. The genes are TRBV13 and TRBJ2-5, with 8 bases fitting TRBD2. The germline V gene encodes CDR1 PRHDT and CDR2 FYEKMQ (reference sequence). This CDR3 is built from 15 residues. J lost 5 bases, V lost 5 bases, and 10 bases had no gene match. The CDR3, as DNA: TGTGCCAGCAGCACCGCGGGGGGCCCTCGGGAGACCCAGTACTTC. This gives the protein CASSTAGGPRETQYF. Full variable domain (outside the CDR3, taken from reference TRBV13 and TRBJ2-5): AAGVIQSPRHLIKEKRETATLKCYPIPRHDTVYWYQQGPGQDPQFLISFYEKMQSDKGSIPDRFSAQQFSDYHSELNMSSLELGDSALYFCASSTAGGPRETQYFGPGTRLLVL.

This clonotype was observed a few times. The chain couples TRBV28 to TRBJ1-2; D ambiguous. The CDR3 has 13 amino acids. Trimming pared 2 bases from V and 4 bases from J, leaving 8 bases between. Germline V gives CDR1 MDHEN, CDR2 SYDVKM. The CDR3 coding sequence is TGTGCCAGCAGTTTAGGGTCTATCTATGGCTACACCTTC. Translated, it gives CASSLGSIYGYTF.

The rearrangement uses TRBV11-1 and TRBJ2-3; the D gene is possibly TRBD2 (5 bases). This CDR3 contains 18 residues. Germline lookup yields CDR1 SGHAT and CDR2 FQDESV (reference sequence). Trimming took off 4 bases at V and 2 bases at J, with 22 bases between the two ends. The CDR3 DNA reads TGTGCCAGCAGCTCCCCCATTTCTGGCGGAGGAACCACAGATACGCAGTATTTT. Protein sequence: CASSSPISGGGTTDTQYF.

This clonotype was detected only a few times. The chain recombines TRBV23-1 with TRBJ1-5, with unresolved D. TRBV23-1 is annotated as an ORF whose role is uncertain. CDR3 length equals 17 residues. Trimming stripped 2 bases from V and 4 bases from J, with 18 bases between. The CDR3 spells CASSQTSENAGNQPQHF. CDR3 bases: TGCGCCAGCAGTCAAACCTCCGAAAATGCGGGGAATCAGCCCCAGCATTTT.

The chain links TRBV6-2 or TRBV6-3 to TRBJ1-5; D gene ambiguous. From germline, CDR1 is MNHEY and CDR2 SVGEGT. V was clipped by 3 bases and J by 6 bases, with 12 bases between them. CDR3 length equals 14 residues. CDR3 in amino acids: CASSYIQSPQPQHF. CDR3 in DNA: TGTGCCAGCAGTTATATCCAGTCCCCTCAGCCCCAGCATTTT.

This clonotype was detected many times. V gene TRBV9 combines with J gene TRBJ2-2; D unclear. The germline V gene encodes CDR1 SGDLS and CDR2 YYNGEE. With 0 bases removed from V and 9 bases from J, the gap between germline ends came to 9 bases. The CDR3 spans 13 residues. This chain's CDR3 is CASSVEMHRELFF. The CDR3 nucleotides are TGTGCCAGCAGCGTAGAGATGCACAGGGAGCTGTTTTTT.

This clonotype has more than one count but fewer than ten. The V gene is TRBV29-1, the J gene TRBJ1-1; tentatively, D is TRBD1 (5 bases). V lost 5 bases and J lost 7, with 17 bases in between. CDR1 and CDR2 (germline): SQVTM, ANQGSEA. CDR3 size: 13 residues. CDR3 region: CSVRAGTTGEAFF. In DNA, the CDR3 is TGCAGCGTTAGGGCCGGGACGACCGGTGAAGCTTTCTTT.

This clonotype showed up just a few times. The chain recombines TRBV11-2 with TRBJ2-1, with TRBD2 matching 12 bases. Trimming at V came to 5 bases and at J to 0 bases, leaving 8 bases not matched to a gene. The CDR3 loop spans 18 amino acids. Germline V CDR1 and CDR2: SGHAT, FQNNGV. The CDR3 DNA reads as TGTGCCAGCAGCCGTGGACTAGCGGGGTCGAGCTCCTACAATGAGCAGTTCTTC. Encoded protein: CASSRGLAGSSSYNEQFF.

The V gene is TRBV4-2, the J gene TRBJ1-1; 10 positions agree with TRBD1. Germline-derived CDR1 and CDR2 are LGHNA and YNFKEQ. The CDR3 runs to 16 residues. Unmatched junction bases numbered 9, after V lost 3 bases and J lost 5 bases. The CDR3 DNA reads TGTGCCAGCAGCCATCTCACGGGACAGGGGACGACTGAAGCTTTCTTT. The encoded protein is CASSHLTGQGTTEAFF.

This clonotype was recorded a few times. The chain employs TRBV12-3 or TRBV12-4 and TRBJ1-2; tentatively, D is TRBD1 (6 bases). The CDR3 spans 15 residues. V lost 1 base and J 4 bases, leaving 13 bases between the germline ends. Here the CDR3 reads CASSLEQTGSYGYTF. CDR3 in DNA: TGTGCCAGCAGTTTAGAACAGACAGGATCCTATGGCTACACCTTC.

The chain combines TRBV12-3 or TRBV12-4 with TRBJ2-2; D is unclear. The CDR3 is 12 amino acids. V dropped 6 bases and J dropped 6 bases, with 8 bases sitting between them. CDR3 DNA sequence: TGTGCCAGCAGGTGGGGATCCGGGGAGCTGTTTTTT. Its protein is CASRWGSGELFF.

This chain links TRBV7-9 with TRBJ2-7; a possible D gene is TRBD2 (6 bases). The CDR3 runs 14 residues. V was clipped by 4 bases and J by 2 bases, with 12 bases between them. Germline CDR1 and CDR2: SEHNR and FQNEAQ (reference sequence). This chain's CDR3 is CASSSGDSTYEQYF. For the CDR3, the DNA is TGTGCCAGCAGCTCGGGGGACTCTACCTACGAGCAGTACTTC.

The sample holds a few counts of this clonotype. The chain couples TRBV27 to TRBJ2-7; no definite D call. The V gene lost 2 bases and the J gene lost 4 bases, with 9 bases spanning the gap. Germline loops: CDR1 MNHEY, CDR2 SMNVEV (reference sequence). This CDR3 has 13 residues. CDR3 region: CASSLMAEYEQYF. The CDR3 DNA follows: TGTGCCAGCAGTTTAATGGCGGAGTACGAGCAGTACTTC.

In this sample, this clonotype turned up many times. The J gene is TRBJ1-6, the V gene TRBV12-3 or TRBV12-4; a weak D match, TRBD1 (5 bases). With 0 bases removed from V and 6 bases from J, the gap between germline ends came to 9 bases. The CDR3 sequence is 15 residues long. The CDR3 nucleotides read TGTGCCAGCAGTTTAGCGGCAGGGAGTAATTCACCCCTCCACTTT. This gives the protein CASSLAAGSNSPLHF.

The rearrangement uses TRBV15 and TRBJ2-7; tentative D call: TRBD2 (6 bases). The germline V and J ends were trimmed by 6 bases and 4 bases, with 13 bases remaining between them. The V gene's germline CDR1 is LNHNV and CDR2 YYDKDF (reference sequence). CDR3 size: 13 residues. The CDR3 bases are TGTGCCACCAGGGACGGGGGTCGGTACGAGCAGTACTTC. It translates to CATRDGGRYEQYF. The complete variable domain, with remaining parts taken from reference TRBV15 and TRBJ2-7, reads DAMVIQNPRYQVTQFGKPVTLSCSQTLNHNVMYWYQQKSSQAPKLLFHYYDKDFNNEADTPDNFQSRRPNTSFCFLDIRSPGLGDTAMYLCATRDGGRYEQYFGPGTRLTVT.

The genes are TRBV27 and TRBJ2-7; 14 positions agree with TRBD2. The germline V gene encodes CDR1 MNHEY and CDR2 SMNVEV (reference sequence). The CDR3 is 17 residues long. After removal of 4 bases from V and 1 base from J, the junction contained 6 bases not matched to a gene. Here the CDR3 DNA reads TGTGCCAGCAGTTCCGGACTAGCGGGAGGAAGGTCCTACGAGCAGTACTTC. It codes for CASSSGLAGGRSYEQYF.

This clonotype was observed a handful of times. The V gene is TRBV20-1, the J gene TRBJ2-1, with D possibly being TRBD1 (5 bases). Trimming left V 6 bases short and J 1 base short, with 25 bases between. This CDR3 has 18 amino acids. CDR1 is DFQATT and CDR2 is SNEGSKA in the germline V gene (reference sequence). CDR3 sequence: CSAHNPNTPRASYNEQFF. CDR3 DNA: TGCAGTGCCCATAACCCAAATACCCCCAGGGCGTCCTACAATGAGCAGTTCTTC.